The rows below give T cell receptor beta chains drawn from one sample of a study of cytomegalovirus exposure and HLA in healthy donors. This table comes from immunoSEQ multiplex PCR, and its TCRdb copy is limited to in-frame clones, with some not included. The profile shows hundreds of thousands of clones, 70% to 90% of them singletons. Sequencing input: PBMCs. The source of these receptors is a girl aged 2 to 9 in good health and CMV-seronegative. Both conserved end residues are trimmed from each CDR3.

cdr3_length	v_call	j_call	cdr3_aa
12	TRBV5-8	TRBJ1-2	ASSLLGANYGYT
11	TRBV6-5	TRBJ1-1	ASTKQGGTEAF
8	TRBV30	TRBJ1-1	ALGTAKAF
12	TRBV10-3	TRBJ2-7	ATRTDRGSYEQY
11	TRBV5-6	TRBJ1-1	ASSLSLNTEAF
13	TRBV28	TRBJ1-1	ASSWDRGGGTEAF
12	TRBV7-9	TRBJ2-2	ASSLDRNTGELF
12	TRBV9	TRBJ2-7	ASSVAAGRYEQY
13	TRBV5-1	TRBJ2-5	ASSPGGDKRETQY
11	TRBV4-1	TRBJ2-3	ASRGQGTDTQY
11	TRBV27	TRBJ2-7	ASWDGLAVEQY
15	TRBV5-6	TRBJ2-1	ASSLGGAGVAYNEQF
11	TRBV5-1	NA	ASSPGSTYEQY
14	TRBV4-2	TRBJ2-1	ASSQDSHFSYNEQF
10	TRBV2	TRBJ2-3	ASSETTMPQY
12	TRBV11-2	TRBJ2-5	ASSLGRGRETQY
13	TRBV9	TRBJ2-1	ASSVAGGPYNEQF
14	TRBV6-5	TRBJ1-1	ASSYRQGRTDTEAF
12	TRBV11-3	TRBJ2-5	ASSSQGTQETQY
13	TRBV5-1	TRBJ2-7	ASSLEAGLPYEQY
13	TRBV5-4	TRBJ1-2	ASTPSGGSNYGYT
13	TRBV9	TRBJ1-2	ASSPSAWEQGGYT
13	TRBV7-9	TRBJ2-4	ATGIKGGLRSIQY
14	TRBV18	TRBJ2-3	ASSPTGTGYTDTQY
13	TRBV7-9	TRBJ2-1	ASSLSRQGHNEQF
8	TRBV6-5	TRBJ2-7	ASSGYEQY
11	TRBV30	TRBJ2-3	AWSPGWTDTQY
11	TRBV9	TRBJ2-5	ASSVAAVETQY
13	TRBV18	TRBJ2-4	ASSPSRDRRGIQY
13	TRBV6-5	TRBJ1-3	ASSPEGRGFHTIY
12	TRBV7-9	TRBJ1-4	ASSLGRGSEKLF
13	TRBV5-1	TRBJ2-1	ASSLVSSGSNEQF